Shown below are 2 T cell receptor beta chains from a single sample sequenced in a study of T cell repertoires in cytomegalovirus infection. MiXCR, run by TCRdb on the reads, gives a single entry per CDR3 protein. This table has fewer than 550,000 distinct CDR3 sequences, about 11% appearing once. What was sequenced was PBMCs. All receptors derive from a human donor in good health (CMV status not recorded). Some clones in this sample may be carry-over from other donors' samples.

This clonotype was seen ten or more times. V and J are TRBV5-6 and TRBJ1-5; TRBD1 is a possible D gene (5 bases). V lost 2 bases and J lost 6, with 15 bases in between. Germline loops: CDR1 SGHDT, CDR2 YYEEEE. The CDR3 loop spans 15 amino acids. The CDR3 sequence: CASSLAMGGSQPQHF. The CDR3 coding sequence is TGTGCCAGCAGCTTAGCGATGGGGGGGAGTCAGCCCCAGCATTTT.

CDR3 nucleotide sequence: TGTGCCAGCAGCGTAGTCGGAGTCGCGGATACGCAGTATTTT. Its translation is CASSVVGVADTQYF. This chain uses TRBV9 with TRBJ2-3; D is unclear. Trimming pared 0 bases from V and 6 bases from J, leaving 11 bases between. The germline gives CDR1 SGDLS, CDR2 YYNGEE. The CDR3 runs 14 residues.